These 15 T cell receptor beta chains originate from one sample sequenced in a study of blood T cell repertoires in COVID-19. TCRdb keeps only in-frame clones here, not all; method: immunoSEQ multiplex PCR. Of 150,000 to 200,000 clones listed, about 81% are singletons. The sequenced sample consisted of peripheral blood. These receptors all come from an older woman with COVID-19, enrolled during active disease.

This chain connects TRBV19 to TRBJ2-6; TRBD1 agrees at 7 bases. Per germline, CDR1 LNHDA and CDR2 SQIVND (reference sequence). V trimming: 6 bases; J trimming: 1 base; junction bases outside the gene matches: 6. CDR3 length: 16 amino acids. In DNA, the CDR3 is TGTGCCAGTAGAGCAGGCAGGGGGTCTGGGGCCAACGTCCTGACTTTC. Residues: CASRAGRGSGANVLTF.

The gene calls are TRBV28 and TRBJ1-5, with D maybe TRBD1 (5 bases). The CDR3 consists of 14 residues. Trimming took 3 bases from V and 6 from J, leaving 12 bases between them. CDR1 is MDHEN, CDR2 SYDVKM, per germline. CDR3 bases: TGTGCCAGCAGTTTCTCAGGGTCGGGTCAGCCCCAGCATTTT. It specifies CASSFSGSGQPQHF.

The V and J genes are TRBV18 and TRBJ2-7, with D possibly being TRBD2 (5 bases). CDR1 KGHSH and CDR2 LQKENI come from the germline V gene. Trimming shortened V by 3 bases and J by 6 bases, and 18 bases separated the two germline ends. The length of the CDR3 is 15 residues. Here the CDR3 reads CASSPRVASAGEQYF. CDR3 coding DNA: TGTGCCAGCTCACCCCGGGTAGCGTCTGCGGGCGAGCAGTACTTC.

The rearrangement links TRBV14 to TRBJ1-3, with D uncertain. Trimming took 3 bases from V and 6 from J, leaving 6 bases between them. The CDR3 spans 12 residues. Per the germline V gene, CDR1 is SGHDN and CDR2 is FVKESK. The CDR3 DNA sequence: TGTGCCAGCAGCCAGTTTCAAAACACCATATATTTT. It encodes CASSQFQNTIYF.

This clone was recorded a few times. The rearrangement joins TRBV28 to TRBJ1-6; D gene ambiguous. This CDR3 spans 15 amino acids. The germline V gene has CDR1 MDHEN and CDR2 SYDVKM. The ends were cut back, 7 bases at V and 0 bases at J, with 10 bases in the middle. The CDR3 DNA sequence: TGTGCCAGCACCCTAGGTACCTCCTATAATTCACCCCTCCACTTT. It translates to CASTLGTSYNSPLHF.

V gene TRBV18 combines with J gene TRBJ2-4; D gene uncertain. The CDR3 is 18 residues long. The germline gives CDR1 KGHSH, CDR2 LQKENI. Trimming took 0 bases from V and 4 from J, leaving 19 bases between them. CDR3 residues: CASSPPSSPGAPKNIQYF. The CDR3, as DNA: TGTGCCAGCTCACCACCCTCCTCTCCAGGCGCCCCAAAAAACATTCAGTACTTC.

V is TRBV5-1 and J is TRBJ2-1; possible D gene TRBD2, 6 bases. Germline CDR1 and CDR2: SGHRS and YFSETQ. The CDR3 length is 16 residues. The V and J ends lost 0 bases and 2 bases respectively, with 12 bases between them. CDR3: CASSLALGGPYNEQFF. The DNA of the CDR3 is TGCGCCAGCAGCTTGGCCCTGGGGGGACCCTACAATGAGCAGTTCTTC.

This chain uses TRBV30 with TRBJ2-3, with D hard to call. CDR1 is GTSNPN and CDR2 is SVGIG in the germline V gene (reference sequence). This CDR3 has 12 amino acids. Trimming pared 2 bases from V and 2 bases from J, leaving 5 bases between. This CDR3 reads CAWSRDTDTQYF. The CDR3 bases are TGTGCCTGGAGTCGCGACACAGATACGCAGTATTTT.

The chain uses TRBV6-6 and TRBJ1-2, with D unresolved. This CDR3 region has 11 residues. Germline V lookup: CDR1 MNHNY, CDR2 SVGAGI (reference sequence). Trimming cost V 5 bases and J 8 bases, with 9 bases left between them. The CDR3, as DNA: TGTGCCAGCAGTCCGAGGGAGGGCTACACCTTC. Residues: CASSPREGYTF.

The chain uses TRBV2 and TRBJ1-2; D gene unclear. Germline-derived CDR1 and CDR2 are SNHLY and FYNNEI. V lost 3 bases and J lost 13, with 21 bases in between. There are 14 residues in the CDR3. This chain's CDR3 is CASSDRLWVGGTTF. In nucleotides, the CDR3 is TGTGCCAGCAGTGATCGTCTATGGGTAGGAGGCACCACCTTC.

The chain employs TRBV18 and TRBJ1-4, with D possibly TRBD1 on 6 matching bases. The CDR3 totals 14 residues. Germline V gene lookup returns CDR1 KGHSH and CDR2 LQKENI. V lost 5 bases to trimming and J lost 8 bases, with 15 bases between them. The chain's CDR3 is CASSTGQRGEKLFF. The CDR3 DNA reads TGTGCCAGCTCAACCGGACAAAGGGGGGAAAAACTGTTTTTT.

This chain links TRBV3-1 (or the pseudogene TRBV3-2) with TRBJ1-6; unclear D gene. V was cut by 1 base and J by 9 bases, with 13 bases left in between. Germline CDR1 LGHDT, CDR2 YNNKEL (reference sequence). The CDR3 runs to 15 residues. CDR3 DNA: TGTGCCAGCAGCCAAGCCTCGGGTTTTGCTTCACCCCTCCACTTT. It encodes CASSQASGFASPLHF.

This chain joins TRBV18 and TRBJ1-5; D perhaps matches TRBD1 (6 bases). Trimming took off 2 bases at V and 3 bases at J, with 11 bases between the two ends. This CDR3 contains 15 residues. Germline V lookup: CDR1 KGHSH, CDR2 LQKENI. This CDR3 reads CASSPGRGINQPQHF. CDR3 DNA: TGTGCCAGCTCACCAGGCAGGGGCATCAATCAGCCCCAGCATTTT.

The chain has TRBV7-8 and TRBJ2-7; TRBD1 matches 9 bases. CDR1 and CDR2 from the germline V gene are SGHVS and FQNEAQ. Germline trimming cut 1 base from V and 6 bases from J; bases unmatched to any gene: 4. This CDR3 is 14 amino acids long. The CDR3 protein is CASSLGGTGIEQYV. DNA of the CDR3: TGTGCCAGCAGCTTAGGGGGGACAGGGATCGAGCAGTACGTC.

V gene TRBV4-1 combines with J gene TRBJ2-7; 12 bases line up with TRBD1. Per the germline V gene, CDR1 is MGHRA and CDR2 is YSYEKL. V shed 4 bases and J 4 bases; nucleotides not matched to a gene: 5. The CDR3 consists of 15 residues. The CDR3, as DNA: TGCGCCAGCAGCCCCGGGACAGGGGGCGGGTACGAGCAGTACTTC. Its protein product is CASSPGTGGGYEQYF.